This paragraph covers one TCR beta chain sequence. Its antigen is unidentified. This specimen belongs to a study of cytomegalovirus exposure and HLA in healthy donors. Vbeta (60) and Jbeta (13) primers were used in the PCR. TCRdb's table, derived via immunoSEQ multiplex PCR, lists solely in-frame clones and lacks some. The table shows approximately 220,000 clones, with roughly 80% occurring only once. The study's findings and limits: Across donors, presence/absence analyses took sequencing depth to be roughly uniform.

Germline V gene lookup returns CDR1 SQVTM and CDR2 ANQGSEA. The germline V and J ends were trimmed by 5 bases and 8 bases, with 13 bases remaining between them. The length of the CDR3 is 12 residues. The sample consisted of PBMCs. This sequence originates from a man aged 40-55 years in good health and CMV-seronegative. V and J are TRBV29-1 and TRBJ2-1; unclear D gene. CDR3 in DNA: TGCAGCGTTCGGCGTGGAGTATATGAGCAGTTCTTC. This encodes CSVRRGVYEQFF.